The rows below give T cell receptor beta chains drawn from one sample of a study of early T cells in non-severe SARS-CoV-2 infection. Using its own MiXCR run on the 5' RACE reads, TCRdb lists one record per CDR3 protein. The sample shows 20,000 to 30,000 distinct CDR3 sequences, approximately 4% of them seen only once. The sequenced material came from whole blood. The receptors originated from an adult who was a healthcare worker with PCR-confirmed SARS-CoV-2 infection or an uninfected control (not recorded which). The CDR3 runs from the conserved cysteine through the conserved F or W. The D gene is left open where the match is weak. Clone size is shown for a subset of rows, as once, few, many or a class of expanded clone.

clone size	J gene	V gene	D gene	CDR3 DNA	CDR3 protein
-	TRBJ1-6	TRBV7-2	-	TGTGCCAGTCCCTCCTCGTCGCCGTATAATTCACCCCTCCACTTT	CASPSSSPYNSPLHF
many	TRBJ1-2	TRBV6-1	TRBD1	TGTGCCAGCAGTGGAGGGGGGACAGGGAGTGGCTACACCTTC	CASSGGGTGSGYTF
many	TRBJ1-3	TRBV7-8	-	TGTGCCAGCAGCTCAACCGGAGGGTACGGAAACACCATATATTTT	CASSSTGGYGNTIYF
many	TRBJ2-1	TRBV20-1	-	TGCAGTGCCCCGCCCGGCTCCAGGGGCTGGGATGAGCAGTTCTTC	CSAPPGSRGWDEQFF
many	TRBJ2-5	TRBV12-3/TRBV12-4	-	TGTGCCAGCAGTTTAGCGCTAGGCGTGGAAGTGGAGACCCAGTACTTC	CASSLALGVEVETQYF
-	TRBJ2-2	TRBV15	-	TGTGCCACCAGCAGAGATTGGGGGGAGCTGTACACCGGGGAGCTGTTTTTT	CATSRDWGELYTGELFF
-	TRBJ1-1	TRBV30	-	TGTGCCTGGAGTTGGGGGCCCATGAGGGCTTTCTTT	CAWSWGPMRAFF
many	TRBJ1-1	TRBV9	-	TGTGCCAGCAGCGTAGCAGGAGGCTTTCGGAATGAAGCTTTCTTT	CASSVAGGFRNEAFF
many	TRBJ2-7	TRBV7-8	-	TGTGCCAGCGGCAGGGGCCGCAGCTCCTACGAGCAGTACTTC	CASGRGRSSYEQYF
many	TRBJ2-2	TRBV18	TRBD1	TGTGCCAGCTCACCAAAGAACAGGGGCCCAGGCGGCACCGGGGAGCTGTTTTTT	CASSPKNRGPGGTGELFF
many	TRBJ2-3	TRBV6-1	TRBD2	TGTGCCAGCGGACTAGCGAACACAGATACGCAGTATTTT	CASGLANTDTQYF
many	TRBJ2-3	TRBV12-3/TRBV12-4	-	TGTGCCAGCAGTGGGGGCGAGGCAGATACGCAGTATTTT	CASSGGEADTQYF
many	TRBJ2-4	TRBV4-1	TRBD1	TGCGCCAGCAGCCAAGAAAGGGACAGCTTCCTAGCCAAAAACATTCAGTACTTC	CASSQERDSFLAKNIQYF
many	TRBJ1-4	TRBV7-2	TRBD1	TGTGCCAGCAGCTATGACAGGGGAAAAACTGAAAAACTGTTTTTT	CASSYDRGKTEKLFF
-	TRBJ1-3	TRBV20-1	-	TGCAGTGCTAGAGAAGGGGGGCTTGGAAACACCACATATTTT	CSAREGGLGNTTYF
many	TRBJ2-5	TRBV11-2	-	TGTGCCAGCAGCTTAGGGTTGGTCGAGACCCAGTACTTC	CASSLGLVETQYF
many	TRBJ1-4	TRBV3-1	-	TGTGCCAGCAGCCAAGATCCTCCCTGGGGGGAAAAACTGTTTTTT	CASSQDPPWGEKLFF
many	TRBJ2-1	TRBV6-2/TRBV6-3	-	TGTGCCAGCAACTTTGGCCACTCCTACAATGAGCAGTTCTTC	CASNFGHSYNEQFF
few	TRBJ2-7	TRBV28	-	TGTGCCAGCAGTTCCGGGTCGGCCTACGAGCAGTACTTC	CASSSGSAYEQYF
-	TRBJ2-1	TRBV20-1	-	TGCAGTCCTTCCGGGCGGGCGGAGAATGAGCAGTTCTTC	CSPSGRAENEQFF
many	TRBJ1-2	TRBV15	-	TGTGCCACCAGCTACGGAAAAGACTATGGCTACACCTTC	CATSYGKDYGYTF
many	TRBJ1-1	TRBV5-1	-	TGCGCCAGCAGCAGTGGCGGCAGGAACACTGAAGCTTTCTTT	CASSSGGRNTEAFF
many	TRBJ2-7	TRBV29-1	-	TGCAGCGTTTCTTGGATGGGAGAGAGGCCCTACGAGCAGTACTTC	CSVSWMGERPYEQYF
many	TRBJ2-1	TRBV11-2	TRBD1	TGTGCCAGCAGCAGGAGGACAGGCTTAGGGAATGAGCAGTTCTTC	CASSRRTGLGNEQFF
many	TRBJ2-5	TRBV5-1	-	TGCGCCAGCAGCTTTGGGCCTGCCAAAGAGACCCAGTACTTC	CASSFGPAKETQYF
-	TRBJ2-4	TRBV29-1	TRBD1	TGCAGCGTTGAGAGGCTGGACAGGGGGGGAAACATTCAGTACTTC	CSVERLDRGGNIQYF
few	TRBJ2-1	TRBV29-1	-	TGCAGCGTTGGAAGCTACGAGCAGTTCTTC	CSVGSYEQFF
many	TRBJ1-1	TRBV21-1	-	TGTGCCAGAATCGGGACAGGGGTAAACATGAACACTGAAGCTTTCTTT	CARIGTGVNMNTEAFF
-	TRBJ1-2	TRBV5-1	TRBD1	TGCGCCAGCAGCTCGCTTACAGGGGGCGAGGATGGCTACACCTTC	CASSSLTGGEDGYTF
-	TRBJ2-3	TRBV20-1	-	TGCAGTGCTCTACAGACAGTCGCAGATACGCAGTATTTT	CSALQTVADTQYF
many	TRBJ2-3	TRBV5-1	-	TGCGCCAGCAGCCCAAAGTTGGATACGCAGTATTTT	CASSPKLDTQYF
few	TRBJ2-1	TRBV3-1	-	TGTGCCAGCAGCCTACTCCCGGGTAGCTCCTACAATGAGCAGTTCTTC	CASSLLPGSSYNEQFF
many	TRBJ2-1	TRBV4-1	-	TGCGCCAGCAGCCAACCGCCCCAGGGAAGTGAGCAGTTCTTC	CASSQPPQGSEQFF
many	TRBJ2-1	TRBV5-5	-	TGTGCCAGCAGTACAGGGTCCTACAATGAGCAGTTCTTC	CASSTGSYNEQFF
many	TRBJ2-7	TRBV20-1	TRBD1	TGCAGTGCTAGAGATCAAGGGGGCCCCCACGAGCAGTACTTC	CSARDQGGPHEQYF
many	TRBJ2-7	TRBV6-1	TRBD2	TGTGCCAGCAAGCGGGACCGGGGGTACGAGCAGTACTTC	CASKRDRGYEQYF
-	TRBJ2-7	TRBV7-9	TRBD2	TGTGCCAGCAGCTTAATAATGGGAGCGGGGATTGCCTACGAGCAGTACTTC	CASSLIMGAGIAYEQYF
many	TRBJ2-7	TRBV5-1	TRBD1	TGCGCCAGCCGTGACAGGGGCGATTCCTACGAGCAGTACTTC	CASRDRGDSYEQYF
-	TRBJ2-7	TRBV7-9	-	TGTGCCAGCAGCTTAGGCGTGGTTTACGAGCAGTACTTC	CASSLGVVYEQYF
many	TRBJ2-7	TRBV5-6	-	TGTGCCAGCAGCCGGTTCACGGGCGAGCAGTACTTC	CASSRFTGEQYF
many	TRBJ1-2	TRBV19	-	TGTGCCAGTAGTATTGGGACCGTCTATGGCTACACCTTC	CASSIGTVYGYTF
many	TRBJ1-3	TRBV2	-	TGTGCCAGCACAACCGGTCCGGGAAACACCATATATTTT	CASTTGPGNTIYF
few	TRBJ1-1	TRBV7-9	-	TGTGCCAGCAGCTTACAGGGACCTGAAGCTTTCTTT	CASSLQGPEAFF
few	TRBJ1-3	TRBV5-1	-	TGCGCCAGCAGCTGGGGGAACTCTGGAAACACCATATATTTT	CASSWGNSGNTIYF
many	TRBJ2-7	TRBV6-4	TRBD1	TGTGCCAGCAGTGCCCCGGGGACAGCTTGGTGGATGTGGAAGCAGTACTTC	CASSAPGTAWWMWKQYF
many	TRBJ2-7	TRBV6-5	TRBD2	TGTGCCAGCAGTTACTCTAGCGGGAGGGTCTACGAGCAGTACTTC	CASSYSSGRVYEQYF
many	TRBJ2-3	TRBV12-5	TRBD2	TGTGCTAGTGGTTTGTCGTCGGGAGGGGCAGATACGCAGTATTTT	CASGLSSGGADTQYF
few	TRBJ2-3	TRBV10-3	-	TGTGCCATCAGTGAGCCCCAGGCGGATACGCAGTATTTT	CAISEPQADTQYF
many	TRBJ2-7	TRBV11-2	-	TGTGCCAGCAGGCTTTGGGGCGGCAGGGTGAACGAGCAGTACTTC	CASRLWGGRVNEQYF
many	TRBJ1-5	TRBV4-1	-	TGCGCCAGCAGCCCGAAGGCCCTGAGCAATCAGCCCCAGCATTTT	CASSPKALSNQPQHF
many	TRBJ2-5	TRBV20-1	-	TGCAGTGCTAGAGTAACAGGAGAGTTAGGGACCCAGTACTTC	CSARVTGELGTQYF
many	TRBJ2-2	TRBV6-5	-	TGTGCCAGCAGTTACTCGAGGGGGGCCGGGACCGGGGAGCTGTTTTTT	CASSYSRGAGTGELFF
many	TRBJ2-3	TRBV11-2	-	TGTGCCAGCAGCCCCGGGACCACAGATACGCAGTATTTT	CASSPGTTDTQYF
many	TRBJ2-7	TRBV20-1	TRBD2	TGCAGTGCTAGAGTAGCGGGGGGCCTTCCCTACGAGCAGTACTTC	CSARVAGGLPYEQYF
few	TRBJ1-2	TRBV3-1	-	TGTGCCAGCAGCCTAGCCTCAGGGGCGCAAGGCTACACCTTC	CASSLASGAQGYTF
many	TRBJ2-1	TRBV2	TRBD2	TGTGCCAGCACCCAGGGTCTAGCGGGGCATCTTGATGAGCAGTTCTTC	CASTQGLAGHLDEQFF
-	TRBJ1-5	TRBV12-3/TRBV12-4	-	TGTGCCAGCAGCCCCCAAGAGGGGAGTCAGCCCCAGCATTTT	CASSPQEGSQPQHF